This TCR beta chain stems from a study of blood T cell repertoires in COVID-19. TCRdb keeps only in-frame clones here, not all; method: immunoSEQ multiplex PCR. The table has around 30,000 clones, more than 85% seen once. This clone was seen once. Germline V gene lookup returns CDR1 MNHEY and CDR2 SVGAGI. The CDR3 runs 15 residues. J lost 4 bases, V lost 5 bases, and 10 bases had no gene match. The chain joins TRBV6-5 to TRBJ2-7; 8 positions match TRBD2. This clonotype was obtained from a human donor in a cohort sampled during active COVID-19. The donor label of this sample is uncertain. The sequenced sample consisted of peripheral blood. This CDR3 is CASSPPGVAGYEQYF. The CDR3 DNA is TGTGCCAGCAGTCCCCCTGGGGTAGCGGGGTACGAGCAGTACTTC.